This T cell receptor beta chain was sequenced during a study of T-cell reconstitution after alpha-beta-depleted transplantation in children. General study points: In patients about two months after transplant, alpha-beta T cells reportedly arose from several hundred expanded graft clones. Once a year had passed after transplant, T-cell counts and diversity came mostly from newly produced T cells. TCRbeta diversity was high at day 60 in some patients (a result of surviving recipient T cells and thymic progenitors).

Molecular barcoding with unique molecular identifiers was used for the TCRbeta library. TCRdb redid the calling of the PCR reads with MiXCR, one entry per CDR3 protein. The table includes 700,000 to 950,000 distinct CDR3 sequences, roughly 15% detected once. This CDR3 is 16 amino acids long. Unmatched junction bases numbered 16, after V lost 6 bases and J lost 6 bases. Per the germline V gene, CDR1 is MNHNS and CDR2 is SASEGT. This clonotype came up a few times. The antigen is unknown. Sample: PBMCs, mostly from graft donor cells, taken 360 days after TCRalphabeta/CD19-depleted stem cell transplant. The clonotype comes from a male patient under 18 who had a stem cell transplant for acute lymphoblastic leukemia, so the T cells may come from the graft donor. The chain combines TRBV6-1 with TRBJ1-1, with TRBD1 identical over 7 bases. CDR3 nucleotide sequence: TGTGCCAGCAGCTTGTACGGGACAGTTCCTAACTCTGAAGCTTTCTTT. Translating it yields CASSLYGTVPNSEAFF.